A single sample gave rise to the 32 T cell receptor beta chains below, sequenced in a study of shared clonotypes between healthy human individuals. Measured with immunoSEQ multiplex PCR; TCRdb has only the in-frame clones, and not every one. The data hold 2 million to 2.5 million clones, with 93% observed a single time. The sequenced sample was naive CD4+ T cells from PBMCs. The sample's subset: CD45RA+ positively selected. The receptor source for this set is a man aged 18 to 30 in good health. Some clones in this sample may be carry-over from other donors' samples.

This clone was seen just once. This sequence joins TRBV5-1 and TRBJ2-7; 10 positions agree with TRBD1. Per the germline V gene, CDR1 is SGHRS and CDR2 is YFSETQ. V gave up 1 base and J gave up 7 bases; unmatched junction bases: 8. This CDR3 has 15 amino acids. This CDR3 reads CASSLTGTGEGEQYF. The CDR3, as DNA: TGCGCCAGCAGCTTGACCGGGACAGGGGAAGGGGAGCAGTACTTC. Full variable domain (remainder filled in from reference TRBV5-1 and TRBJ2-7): KAGVTQTPRYLIKTRGQQVTLSCSPISGHRSVSWYQQTPGQGLQFLFEYFSETQRNKGNFPGRFSGRQFSNSRSEMNVSTLELGDSALYLCASSLTGTGEGEQYFGPGTRLTVT.

The CDR3 here is CASSVALAGAGELFF. The CDR3 region has the DNA TGTGCCAGCAGCGTAGCCTTAGCGGGAGCCGGGGAGCTGTTTTTT. The chain joins TRBV9 to TRBJ2-2; 9 positions agree with TRBD2. V gave up 0 bases and J gave up 6 bases; unmatched junction bases: 3. From germline, CDR1 is SGDLS and CDR2 YYNGEE. The CDR3 has 15 amino acids.

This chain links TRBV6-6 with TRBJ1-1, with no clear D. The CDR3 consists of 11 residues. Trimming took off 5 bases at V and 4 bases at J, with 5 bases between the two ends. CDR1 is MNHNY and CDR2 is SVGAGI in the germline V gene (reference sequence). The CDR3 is CASSTSTEAFF. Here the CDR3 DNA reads TGTGCCAGCAGTACCTCCACTGAAGCTTTCTTT.

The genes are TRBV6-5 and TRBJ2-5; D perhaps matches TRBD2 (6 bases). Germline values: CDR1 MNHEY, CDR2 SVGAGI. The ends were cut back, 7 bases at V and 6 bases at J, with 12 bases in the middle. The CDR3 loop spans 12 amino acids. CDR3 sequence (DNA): TGTGCCAGCACCAACGCGGGGCAGACCCAGTACTTC. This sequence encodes CASTNAGQTQYF.

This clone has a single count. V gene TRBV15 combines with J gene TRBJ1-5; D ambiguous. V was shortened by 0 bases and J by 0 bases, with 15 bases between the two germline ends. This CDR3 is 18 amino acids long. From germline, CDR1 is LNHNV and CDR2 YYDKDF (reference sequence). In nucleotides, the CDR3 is TGTGCCACCAGCAGAGATTCTGTGAAGCAACATAGCAATCAGCCCCAGCATTTT. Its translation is CATSRDSVKQHSNQPQHF.

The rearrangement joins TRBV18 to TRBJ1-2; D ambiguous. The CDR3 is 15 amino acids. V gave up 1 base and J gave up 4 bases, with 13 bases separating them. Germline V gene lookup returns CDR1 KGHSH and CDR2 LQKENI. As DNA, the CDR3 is TGTGCCAGCTCACCACTTAAGGCGGCTGGCTATGGCTACACCTTC. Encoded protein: CASSPLKAAGYGYTF. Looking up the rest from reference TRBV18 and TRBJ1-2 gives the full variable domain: NAGVMQNPRHLVRRRGQEARLRCSPMKGHSHVYWYRQLPEEGLKFMVYLQKENIIDESGMPKERFSAEFPKEGPSILRIQQVVRGDSAAYFCASSPLKAAGYGYTFGSGTRLTVV.

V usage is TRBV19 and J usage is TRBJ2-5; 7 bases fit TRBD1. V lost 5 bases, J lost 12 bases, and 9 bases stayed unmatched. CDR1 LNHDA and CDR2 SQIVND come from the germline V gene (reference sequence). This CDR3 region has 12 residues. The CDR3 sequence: CASSWTGGVKYF. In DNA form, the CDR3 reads TGTGCCAGTAGTTGGACAGGAGGAGTAAAGTACTTC.

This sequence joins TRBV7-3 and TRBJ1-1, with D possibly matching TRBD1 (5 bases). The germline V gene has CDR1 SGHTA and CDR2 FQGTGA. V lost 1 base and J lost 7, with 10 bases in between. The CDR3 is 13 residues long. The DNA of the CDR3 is TGTGCCAGCAGCTTAATCAGGCAGGGTGAAGCTTTCTTT. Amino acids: CASSLIRQGEAFF.

CDR3 protein: CASSGLAGQETQYF. The DNA of the CDR3 is TGTGCCAGCAGTGGACTAGCGGGACAAGAGACCCAGTACTTC. J is TRBJ2-5 and V is TRBV5-4; 12 nucleotides line up with TRBD2. CDR1 and CDR2 (germline): SGHNT, YYREEE (reference sequence). V shed 5 bases, J shed 2 bases, and the junction held 1 base outside the gene matches. This CDR3 is built from 14 residues.

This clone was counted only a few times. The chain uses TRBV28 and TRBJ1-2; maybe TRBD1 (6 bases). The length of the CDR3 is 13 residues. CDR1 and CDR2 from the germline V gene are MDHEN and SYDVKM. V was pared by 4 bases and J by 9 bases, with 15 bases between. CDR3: CASSYGQGFSYTF. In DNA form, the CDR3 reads TGTGCCAGCAGTTATGGTCAGGGGTTCAGCTACACCTTC.

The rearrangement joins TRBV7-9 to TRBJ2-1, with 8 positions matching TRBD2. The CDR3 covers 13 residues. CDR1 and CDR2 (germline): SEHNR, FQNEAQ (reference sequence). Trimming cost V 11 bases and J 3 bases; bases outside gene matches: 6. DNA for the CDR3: TGTGCCTTCCCTGCGGGAGGCTACAATGAGCAGTTCTTC. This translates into CAFPAGGYNEQFF.

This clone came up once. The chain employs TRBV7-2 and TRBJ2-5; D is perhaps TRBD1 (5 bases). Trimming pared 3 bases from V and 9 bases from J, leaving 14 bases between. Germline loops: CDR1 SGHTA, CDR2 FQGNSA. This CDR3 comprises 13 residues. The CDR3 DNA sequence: TGTGCCAGCAGCTTGGGGCAGGGTGGGGCCCAGTACTTC. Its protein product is CASSLGQGGAQYF.

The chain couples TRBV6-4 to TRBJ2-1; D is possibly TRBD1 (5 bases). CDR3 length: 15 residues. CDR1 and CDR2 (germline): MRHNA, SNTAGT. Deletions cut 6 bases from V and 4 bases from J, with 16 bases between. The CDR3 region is CASSSAWGSYNEQFF. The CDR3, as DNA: TGTGCCAGCAGCTCAGCTTGGGGCTCTTACAATGAGCAGTTCTTC.

CDR3 sequence reads: CASSEHGGGADEQFF. DNA for the CDR3: TGTGCCAGCAGTGAACACGGTGGAGGGGCGGATGAGCAGTTCTTC. The J gene is TRBJ2-1, the V gene TRBV2; weak D call: TRBD2 (6 bases). Trimming pared 2 bases from V and 8 bases from J, leaving 16 bases between. Germline loops: CDR1 SNHLY, CDR2 FYNNEI. The CDR3 totals 15 residues.

The CDR3 coding sequence is TGTGCCAGCAGCCTCCAAGAGGCTCTCCCCAGGCCCCAGCATTTT. Translation: CASSLQEALPRPQHF. J is TRBJ1-5 and V is TRBV28; D not resolved. The CDR3 runs 15 residues. Trimming shortened V by 6 bases and J by 9 bases, and 21 bases separated the two germline ends. Germline assignment: CDR1 MDHEN and CDR2 SYDVKM.

DNA of the CDR3: TGCAGCGTTGGACTGGGACAGGGATATGAGCAGTTCTTC. It specifies CSVGLGQGYEQFF. The rearrangement joins TRBV29-1 to TRBJ2-1; 9 nucleotides align to TRBD1. CDR1 is SQVTM, CDR2 ANQGSEA, per germline. The CDR3 loop spans 13 amino acids. V shed 4 bases and J 8 bases; nucleotides not matched to a gene: 6.

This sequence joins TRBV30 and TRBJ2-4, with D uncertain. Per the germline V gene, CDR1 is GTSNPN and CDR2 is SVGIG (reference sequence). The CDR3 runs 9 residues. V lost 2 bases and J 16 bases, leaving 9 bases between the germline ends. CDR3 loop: CAWSLCVYF. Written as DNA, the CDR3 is TGTGCCTGGAGTTTGTGTGTTTACTTC.

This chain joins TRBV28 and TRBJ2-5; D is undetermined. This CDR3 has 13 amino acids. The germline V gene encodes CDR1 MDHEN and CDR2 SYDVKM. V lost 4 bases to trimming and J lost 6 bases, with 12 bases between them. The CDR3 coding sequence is TGTGCCAGCAGTTGGGGTTCGTTGCAGACCCAGTACTTC. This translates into CASSWGSLQTQYF.

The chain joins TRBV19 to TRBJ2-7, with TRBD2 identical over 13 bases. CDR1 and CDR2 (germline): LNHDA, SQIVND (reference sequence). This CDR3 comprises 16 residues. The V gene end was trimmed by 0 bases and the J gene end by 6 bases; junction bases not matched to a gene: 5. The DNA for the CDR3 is TGTGCCAGTAGTATAGATCTTCGACTAGCGGGAGGCGAGCAGTACTTC. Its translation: CASSIDLRLAGGEQYF.

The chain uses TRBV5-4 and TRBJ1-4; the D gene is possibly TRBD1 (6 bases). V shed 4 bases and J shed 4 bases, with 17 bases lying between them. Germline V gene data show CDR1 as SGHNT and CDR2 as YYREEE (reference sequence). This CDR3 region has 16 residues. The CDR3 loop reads CASSRQGPTVNEKLFF. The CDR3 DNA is TGTGCCAGCAGCCGTCAGGGGCCCACAGTTAATGAAAAACTGTTTTTT.

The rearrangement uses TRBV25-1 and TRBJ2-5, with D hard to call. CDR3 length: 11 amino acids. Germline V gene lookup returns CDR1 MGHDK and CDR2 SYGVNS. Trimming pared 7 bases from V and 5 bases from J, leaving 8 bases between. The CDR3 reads CASTVSETQYF. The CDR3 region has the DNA TGTGCCAGCACCGTCAGCGAGACCCAGTACTTC.

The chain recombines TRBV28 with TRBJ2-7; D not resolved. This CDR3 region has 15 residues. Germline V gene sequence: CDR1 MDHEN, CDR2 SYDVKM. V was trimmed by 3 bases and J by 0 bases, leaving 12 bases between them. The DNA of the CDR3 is TGTGCCAGCAGTTTCTTCTGGGATAGCTCCTACGAGCAGTACTTC. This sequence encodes CASSFFWDSSYEQYF.

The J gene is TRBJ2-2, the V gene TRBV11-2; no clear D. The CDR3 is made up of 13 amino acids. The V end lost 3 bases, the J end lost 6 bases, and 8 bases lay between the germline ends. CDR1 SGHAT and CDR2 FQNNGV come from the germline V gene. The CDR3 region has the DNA TGTGCCAGCAGCTTTGCGCAGGCCGGGGAGCTGTTTTTT. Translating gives CASSFAQAGELFF. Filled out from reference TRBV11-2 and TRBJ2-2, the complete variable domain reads EAGVAQSPRYKIIEKRQSVAFWCNPISGHATLYWYQQILGQGPKLLIQFQNNGVVDDSQLPKDRFSAERLKGVDSTLKIQPAKLEDSAVYLCASSFAQAGELFFGEGSRLTVL.

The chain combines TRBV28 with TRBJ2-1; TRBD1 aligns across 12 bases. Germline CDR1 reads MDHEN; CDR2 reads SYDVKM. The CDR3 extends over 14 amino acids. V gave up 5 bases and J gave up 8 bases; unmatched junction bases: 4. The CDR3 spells CASSRDRGLYEQFF. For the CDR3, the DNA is TGTGCCAGCAGTCGGGACAGGGGGCTCTATGAGCAGTTCTTC.

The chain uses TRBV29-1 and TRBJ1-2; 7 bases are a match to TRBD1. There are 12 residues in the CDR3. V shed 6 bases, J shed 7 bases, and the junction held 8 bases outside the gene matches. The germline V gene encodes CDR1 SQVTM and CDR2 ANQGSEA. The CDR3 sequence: CSVAGTASGYTF. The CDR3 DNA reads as TGCAGCGTCGCCGGGACAGCTTCTGGCTACACCTTC. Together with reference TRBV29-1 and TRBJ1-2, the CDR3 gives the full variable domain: SAVISQKPSRDICQRGTSLTIQCQVDSQVTMMFWYRQQPGQSLTLIATANQGSEATYESGFVIDKFPISRPNLTFSTLTVSNMSPEDSSIYLCSVAGTASGYTFGSGTRLTVV.

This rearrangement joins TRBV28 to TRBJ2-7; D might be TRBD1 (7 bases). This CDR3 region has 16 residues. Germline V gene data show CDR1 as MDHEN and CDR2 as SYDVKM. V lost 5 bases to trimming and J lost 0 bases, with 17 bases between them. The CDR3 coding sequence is TGTGCCAGCAGTCAGCCGGGGGACAGATTCTCCTACGAGCAGTACTTC. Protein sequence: CASSQPGDRFSYEQYF.

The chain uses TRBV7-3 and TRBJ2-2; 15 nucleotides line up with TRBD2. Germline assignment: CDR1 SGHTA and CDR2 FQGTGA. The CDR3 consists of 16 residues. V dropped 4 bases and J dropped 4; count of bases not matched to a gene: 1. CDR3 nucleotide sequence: TGTGCCAGCAGCTGGACTAGCGGGAGGGGCACCGGGGAGCTGTTTTTT. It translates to CASSWTSGRGTGELFF.

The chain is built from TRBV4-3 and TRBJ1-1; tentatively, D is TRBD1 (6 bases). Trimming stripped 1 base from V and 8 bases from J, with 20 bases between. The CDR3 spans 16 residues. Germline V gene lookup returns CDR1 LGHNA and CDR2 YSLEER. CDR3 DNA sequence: TGCGCCAGCAGCCAAGTTCGCGGGACATCGAGGGGGGAAGCTTTCTTT. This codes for CASSQVRGTSRGEAFF.

CDR3 DNA: TGTGCCAGCAGCTTAGTCGAGGGGGCGAGGAATGGCTACACCTTC. It is translated as CASSLVEGARNGYTF. The chain has TRBV7-8 and TRBJ1-2; 7 nucleotides match TRBD1. With 1 base clipped from V and 6 bases from J, the junction kept 8 bases outside the gene matches. The CDR3 loop spans 15 amino acids. CDR1 is SGHVS and CDR2 is FQNEAQ in the germline V gene. Using reference TRBV7-8 and TRBJ1-2 for the parts outside the CDR3, the full variable domain is GAGVSQSPRYKVAKRGQDVALRCDPISGHVSLFWYQQALGQGPEFLTYFQNEAQLDKSGLPSDRFFAERPEGSVSTLKIQRTQQEDSAVYLCASSLVEGARNGYTFGSGTRLTVV.

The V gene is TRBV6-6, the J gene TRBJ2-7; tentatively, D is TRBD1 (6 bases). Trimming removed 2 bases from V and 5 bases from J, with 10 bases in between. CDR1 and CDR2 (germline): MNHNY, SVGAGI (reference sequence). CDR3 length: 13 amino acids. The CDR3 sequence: CASSYGTSNEQYF. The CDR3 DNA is TGTGCCAGCAGTTACGGGACAAGTAACGAGCAGTACTTC.

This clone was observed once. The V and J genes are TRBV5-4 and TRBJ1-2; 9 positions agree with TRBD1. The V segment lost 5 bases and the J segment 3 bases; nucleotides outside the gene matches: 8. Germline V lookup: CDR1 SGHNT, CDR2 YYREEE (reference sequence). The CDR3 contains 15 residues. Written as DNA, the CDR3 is TGTGCCAGCAGTTTCGGACAGGGGTTCGACTATGGCTACACCTTC. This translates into CASSFGQGFDYGYTF.

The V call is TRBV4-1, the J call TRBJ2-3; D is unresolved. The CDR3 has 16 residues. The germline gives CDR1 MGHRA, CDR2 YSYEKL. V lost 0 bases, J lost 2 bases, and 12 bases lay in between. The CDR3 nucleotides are TGCGCCAGCAGCCAAGATCTGCGGATCTACACAGATACGCAGTATTTT. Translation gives CASSQDLRIYTDTQYF.